The rows below give T cell receptor beta chains drawn from one sample of a study of blood T cell repertoires in COVID-19. Generated by immunoSEQ multiplex PCR, the TCRdb table keeps only in-frame clones and is missing some. In the table there are some 88,000 clones, less than 90% of which are singletons. Sequenced input: peripheral blood. These receptors originate from a man aged 60 to 75 with acute or convalescent COVID-19. CDR3s include the opening cysteine and the closing phenylalanine or tryptophan. Only part of the rows carry a size: once, few, many, or a class if the clone is expanded.

CDR3 protein: CASSVQNPTGGGTDTQYF; clone size: -; V gene: TRBV9; J gene: TRBJ2-3
CDR3 protein: CASTFGGANTGELFF; clone size: -; V gene: TRBV27; J gene: TRBJ2-2
CDR3 protein: CASGGTGYEQYF; clone size: -; V gene: TRBV4-1; J gene: TRBJ2-7
CDR3 protein: CASSYSRAGRKLFF; clone size: -; V gene: TRBV6-5; J gene: TRBJ1-4
CDR3 protein: CASSSGQTLNTEAFF; clone size: -; V gene: TRBV5-1; J gene: TRBJ1-1
CDR3 protein: CASSIVQVNQPQHF; clone size: once; V gene: TRBV19; J gene: TRBJ1-5
CDR3 protein: CASSPTGLPNEKLFF; clone size: -; V gene: TRBV18; J gene: TRBJ1-4
CDR3 protein: CASSTDRISTGELFF; clone size: -; V gene: TRBV5-1; J gene: TRBJ2-2
CDR3 protein: CASSQVRGSGGYGYTF; clone size: -; V gene: TRBV14; J gene: TRBJ1-2
CDR3 protein: CASSLYAEPSTDTQYF; clone size: -; V gene: TRBV7-8; J gene: TRBJ2-3
CDR3 protein: CASSQDPGGNAEAFF; clone size: -; V gene: TRBV4-1; J gene: TRBJ1-1
CDR3 protein: CASSRGQTLYEQYF; clone size: -; V gene: TRBV2; J gene: TRBJ2-7
CDR3 protein: CASSPLGAIYYGYTF; clone size: -; V gene: TRBV5-6; J gene: TRBJ1-2
CDR3 protein: CASTKIVRREDQETQYF; clone size: -; V gene: TRBV7-9; J gene: TRBJ2-5
CDR3 protein: CASSIGTGWANEQFF; clone size: -; V gene: TRBV19; J gene: TRBJ2-1
CDR3 protein: CASSQGTGGWSSYTF; clone size: -; V gene: TRBV3-1/TRBV3-2; J gene: TRBJ1-2
CDR3 protein: CAWDRDGNTIYF; clone size: -; V gene: TRBV30; J gene: TRBJ1-3
CDR3 protein: CASSLSAGVYEQYF; clone size: once; V gene: TRBV5-5; J gene: TRBJ2-7
CDR3 protein: CASSPPAANYGYTF; clone size: -; V gene: TRBV18; J gene: TRBJ1-2
CDR3 protein: CASSLEPAGGPTISTDTQYF; clone size: -; V gene: TRBV11-2; J gene: TRBJ2-3
CDR3 protein: CASSYVGRGLTGELFF; clone size: -; V gene: TRBV6-5; J gene: TRBJ2-2
CDR3 protein: CAWLGQGSTGELFF; clone size: -; V gene: TRBV30; J gene: TRBJ2-2
CDR3 protein: CASSHETGVRNTIYF; clone size: -; V gene: TRBV4-1; J gene: TRBJ1-3
CDR3 protein: CASSPRTGSYEQYF; clone size: -; V gene: TRBV18; J gene: TRBJ2-7
CDR3 protein: CAWQASGRDYEQYF; clone size: -; V gene: TRBV30; J gene: TRBJ2-7
CDR3 protein: CATSRDRGANEKLFF; clone size: -; V gene: TRBV15; J gene: TRBJ1-4
CDR3 protein: CASSQESGYEQYF; clone size: -; V gene: TRBV4-3; J gene: TRBJ2-7
CDR3 protein: CSASILAGETQYF; clone size: -; V gene: TRBV20-1; J gene: TRBJ2-5
CDR3 protein: CASSLSRGLAHGYTF; clone size: -; V gene: TRBV5-1; J gene: TRBJ1-2